Listed below are T cell receptor beta chains from one sample, sequenced in a study of response to subunit inactivated influenza vaccine. TCRdb ran MiXCR on the RT-PCR reads and lists one entry per CDR3 protein. The table includes about 830,000 distinct CDR3 sequences, about 18% detected once. The sequencing used PBMCs from blood, collected 5 to 6 days after vaccination. Receptors were obtained from a man in his fifties who received an inactivated influenza vaccine. CDR3s include the opening cysteine and the closing phenylalanine or tryptophan. D genes are given only for firm matches. Not all rows give a size; the values are once, few, many and, for expanded clones, a class.

NA | TRBJ2-5 | TRBV9 | NA | CASSERPGEVGETQYF | TGTGCCAGCAGCGAAAGACCTGGGGAGGTTGGAGAGACCCAGTACTTC
TRBD2 | TRBJ2-1 | TRBV5-4 | few | CASRPGTRGYNEQFF | TGTGCCAGCAGGCCCGGGACTAGGGGGTACAATGAGCAGTTCTTC
NA | TRBJ2-7 | TRBV5-1 | NA | CASSLDGGVTYEQYF | TGCGCCAGCAGCTTGGACGGTGGGGTTACCTACGAGCAGTACTTC
NA | TRBJ2-3 | TRBV19 | NA | CASSPHGPTDTQYF | TGTGCCAGTAGTCCGCACGGTCCCACAGATACGCAGTATTTT
NA | TRBJ1-5 | TRBV5-1 | few | CASSLDPGREQPQHF | TGCGCCAGCAGCTTGGATCCGGGGCGGGAACAGCCCCAGCATTTT
TRBD2 | TRBJ2-1 | TRBV4-3 | NA | CASSQDPFLAGAGNEQFF | TGCGCCAGCAGCCAAGATCCGTTTCTAGCGGGAGCGGGCAATGAGCAGTTCTTC
NA | TRBJ2-3 | TRBV7-2 | NA | CASSPGSNTDTQYF | TGTGCCAGCAGTCCAGGTTCAAACACAGATACGCAGTATTTT
NA | TRBJ2-7 | TRBV9 | few | CASNRGGYEQYF | TGTGCCAGCAACAGGGGAGGCTACGAGCAGTACTTC
NA | TRBJ2-7 | TRBV6-2/TRBV6-3 | NA | CASSYSLNSGTYEQYF | TGTGCCAGCAGTTACTCGTTAAACAGTGGAACCTACGAGCAGTACTTC
TRBD2 | TRBJ2-3 | TRBV2 | few | CASSSGGIDTQYF | TGTGCCAGCAGCAGCGGGGGTATAGATACGCAGTATTTT
TRBD1 | TRBJ1-6 | TRBV12-3/TRBV12-4 | many | CASSRTGQSPLHF | TGTGCCAGCAGTCGGACAGGGCAATCACCCCTCCACTTT
NA | TRBJ2-7 | TRBV20-1 | NA | CSAATGSYDEQYF | TGCAGTGCCGCAACAGGGAGTTACGACGAGCAGTACTTC
NA | TRBJ2-5 | TRBV25-1 | few | CASSEFQGGGETQYF | TGTGCCAGCAGTGAATTCCAGGGGGGTGGGGAGACCCAGTACTTC
NA | TRBJ1-1 | TRBV20-1 | NA | CSATQGRGTEAFF | TGCAGTGCGACACAGGGAAGGGGAACTGAAGCTTTCTTT
TRBD2 | TRBJ2-1 | TRBV5-6 | many | CASSLNSGSLNEQFF | TGTGCCAGCAGCTTGAACAGCGGGAGTCTCAATGAGCAGTTCTTC
NA | TRBJ2-2 | TRBV9 | NA | CASSVALTSTGELFF | TGTGCCAGCAGCGTGGCCCTTACTTCGACCGGGGAGCTGTTTTTT
NA | TRBJ1-6 | TRBV6-5 | few | CASSYSGIGSSYNSPLHF | TGTGCCAGCAGTTACTCGGGGATTGGGAGCTCCTATAATTCACCCCTCCACTTT
TRBD1 | TRBJ1-2 | TRBV5-1 | NA | CASNPTGGKNYGYTF | TGCGCCAGCAACCCGACAGGGGGCAAAAACTATGGCTACACCTTC
NA | TRBJ2-3 | TRBV7-9 | NA | CASSTIQLTDTQYF | TGTGCCAGCAGCACGATCCAATTGACAGATACGCAGTATTTT
TRBD1 | TRBJ2-1 | TRBV5-1 | few | CASRGDRGPYNEQFF | TGCGCCAGCAGGGGCGACAGGGGCCCCTACAATGAGCAGTTCTTC
NA | TRBJ1-1 | TRBV5-1 | few | CASRQGFDTEAFF | TGCGCCAGCAGGCAGGGCTTTGATACTGAAGCTTTCTTT
NA | TRBJ2-1 | TRBV24-1 | NA | CATRGFSYNEQFF | TGTGCCACCAGAGGGTTCTCCTACAATGAGCAGTTCTTC
NA | TRBJ1-5 | TRBV12-3/TRBV12-4 | few | CASSLAGIARQPQHF | TGTGCCAGCAGTTTAGCGGGGATAGCACGTCAGCCCCAGCATTTT
TRBD2 | TRBJ2-1 | TRBV20-1 | few | CSARGRGGRSSYNEQFF | TGCAGTGCTAGAGGGCGGGGCGGGAGGAGCTCCTACAATGAGCAGTTCTTC
NA | TRBJ2-7 | TRBV7-9 | NA | CASSPTPGGGPYEQYF | TGTGCCAGCAGCCCAACCCCGGGGGGCGGTCCTTACGAGCAGTACTTC
TRBD2 | TRBJ2-3 | TRBV24-1 | few | CATSDFRTTSADTQYF | TGTGCCACCAGTGATTTTCGAACCACTAGCGCAGATACGCAGTATTTT
NA | TRBJ2-7 | TRBV6-2/TRBV6-3 | few | CASSRQHGYEQYF | TGTGCCAGCAGTAGACAGCATGGCTACGAGCAGTACTTC
NA | TRBJ2-1 | TRBV11-2 | once | CASSLEGLGQTSTRSYNEQFF | TGTGCCAGCAGCTTAGAGGGGCTCGGACAAACTTCTACGCGGTCCTACAATGAGCAGTTCTTC
TRBD2 | TRBJ2-3 | TRBV4-2 | few | CASSQGTSPDTQYF | TGTGCCAGCAGCCAAGGGACTAGCCCAGATACGCAGTATTTT
NA | TRBJ2-5 | TRBV5-4 | NA | CASSLLLRATEETQYF | TGTGCCAGCAGCCTATTGCTCCGGGCAACGGAGGAGACCCAGTACTTC
TRBD1 | TRBJ1-1 | TRBV29-1 | NA | CSVKTGATEAFF | TGCAGCGTGAAAACAGGGGCCACTGAAGCTTTCTTT
TRBD2 | TRBJ2-5 | TRBV20-1 | few | CSAKGTSGLETQYF | TGCAGTGCTAAAGGGACTAGCGGCCTAGAGACCCAGTACTTC
NA | TRBJ2-7 | TRBV6-5 | NA | CASRHPPYEQYF | TGTGCCAGCAGGCACCCTCCCTACGAGCAGTACTTC
TRBD1 | TRBJ2-7 | TRBV12-3/TRBV12-4 | many | CASSADRGPYEQYF | TGTGCCAGCAGTGCTGACAGGGGCCCCTACGAGCAGTACTTC
NA | TRBJ2-7 | TRBV7-9 | few | CASSSLKVPFEQYF | TGTGCCAGCAGCTCCCTAAAAGTCCCTTTCGAGCAGTACTTC
NA | TRBJ2-1 | TRBV5-1 | NA | CASSIRGAGGEQFF | TGCGCCAGCAGCATCAGGGGGGCCGGGGGCGAGCAGTTCTTC
NA | TRBJ1-3 | TRBV12-3/TRBV12-4 | few | CASSFLTPGAFSGNTIYF | TGTGCCAGCAGTTTCCTTACCCCAGGGGCGTTCTCTGGAAACACCATATATTTT
NA | TRBJ2-1 | TRBV18 | few | CASSTTEGDNEQFF | TGTGCCAGCTCAACGACGGAGGGGGACAATGAGCAGTTCTTC
TRBD1 | TRBJ1-2 | TRBV20-1 | NA | CSASGDRNGYTF | TGCAGTGCTAGTGGGGACAGGAATGGCTACACCTTC
NA | TRBJ2-6 | TRBV5-5 | NA | CASSQPGANVLTF | TGTGCCAGCAGCCAACCCGGGGCCAACGTCCTGACTTTC
NA | TRBJ2-7 | TRBV20-1 | NA | CSAIGGGPFLGEQYF | TGCAGTGCGATAGGAGGGGGGCCATTTCTTGGGGAGCAGTACTTC
TRBD2 | TRBJ2-1 | TRBV5-1 | NA | CASSSAGGEYNEQFF | TGCGCCAGCAGCTCAGCGGGGGGGGAATACAATGAGCAGTTCTTC
TRBD1 | TRBJ2-5 | TRBV5-1 | NA | CASSKGTVQETQYF | TGCGCCAGCAGCAAGGGGACAGTTCAAGAGACCCAGTACTTC
NA | TRBJ2-7 | TRBV24-1 | few | CATSDHYEQYF | TGTGCCACCAGTGACCACTACGAGCAGTACTTC
TRBD1 | TRBJ2-1 | TRBV6-1 | few | CASSEAAGGLAGNEQFF | TGTGCCAGCAGTGAAGCAGCAGGGGGTTTGGCGGGCAATGAGCAGTTCTTC
TRBD1 | TRBJ1-2 | TRBV18 | NA | CASSTGTGGLYGYTF | TGTGCCAGCTCGACCGGGACAGGGGGCTTGTATGGCTACACCTTC
NA | TRBJ2-2 | TRBV10-3 | few | CASLDDTGELFF | TGTGCCAGCCTTGATGACACCGGGGAGCTGTTTTTT
NA | TRBJ2-5 | TRBV20-1 | NA | CSAREPSSTRTQYF | TGCAGTGCTAGAGAGCCCTCTAGCACGAGAACCCAGTACTTC
TRBD1 | TRBJ2-1 | TRBV20-1 | many | CSATRQGLEQFF | TGCAGTGCTACCCGACAGGGGCTTGAGCAGTTCTTC
NA | TRBJ2-6 | TRBV7-8 | few | CASSLGQLISGANVLTF | TGTGCCAGCAGCTTAGGACAACTAATCTCTGGGGCCAACGTCCTGACTTTC
NA | TRBJ1-1 | TRBV10-3 | many | CAIGTIVEAFF | TGTGCCATCGGGACGATCGTTGAAGCTTTCTTT
NA | TRBJ1-6 | TRBV18 | few | CASSPQPGGPNSPLHF | TGTGCCAGCTCACCGCAGCCGGGAGGCCCTAATTCACCCCTCCACTTT
NA | TRBJ1-1 | TRBV6-5 | few | CASSYLGAGTEAFF | TGTGCCAGCAGTTACTTGGGGGCCGGCACTGAAGCTTTCTTT
NA | TRBJ2-7 | TRBV6-5 | many | CASSLSATSYEQYF | TGTGCCAGCAGTTTATCGGCTACTTCATACGAGCAGTACTTC
NA | TRBJ1-6 | TRBV7-2 | NA | CASSLDRSYNSPLHF | TGTGCCAGCAGCTTAGATCGCTCCTATAATTCACCCCTCCACTTT